The T cell receptor beta chain described here comes from a study of T cell changes during pregnancy in multiple sclerosis. The assay was immunoSEQ multiplex PCR, and TCRdb's table has in-frame clones only and misses some. There are around 130,000 clones in the sample; around 95% occur only once, and roughly 0.44% lies in the top ten. Germline CDR1 reads PRHDT; CDR2 reads FYEKMQ (reference sequence). V was clipped by 5 bases and J by 0 bases, with 17 bases between them. This CDR3 has 17 amino acids. The sequence was collected from a female donor with multiple sclerosis, enrolled in a pregnancy study. The source material was peripheral blood, sampled after pregnancy. The chain employs TRBV13 and TRBJ2-4; possible D gene TRBD2, 6 bases. CDR3 bases: TGTGCCAGCAGCCTTCGGGAGCGTCTACTAGCCAAAAACATTCAGTACTTC. Translated: CASSLRERLLAKNIQYF.